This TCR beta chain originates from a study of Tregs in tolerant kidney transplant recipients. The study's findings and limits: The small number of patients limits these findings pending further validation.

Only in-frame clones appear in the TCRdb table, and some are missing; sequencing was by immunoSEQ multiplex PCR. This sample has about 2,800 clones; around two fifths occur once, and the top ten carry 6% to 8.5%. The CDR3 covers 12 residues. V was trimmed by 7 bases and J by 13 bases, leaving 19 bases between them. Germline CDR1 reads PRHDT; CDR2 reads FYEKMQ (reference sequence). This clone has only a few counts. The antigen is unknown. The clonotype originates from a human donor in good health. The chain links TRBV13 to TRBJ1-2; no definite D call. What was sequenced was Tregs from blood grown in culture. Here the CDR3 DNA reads TGTGCCAGCACCAGGTCAAGTGTTCACGCCACCTTC. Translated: CASTRSSVHATF.